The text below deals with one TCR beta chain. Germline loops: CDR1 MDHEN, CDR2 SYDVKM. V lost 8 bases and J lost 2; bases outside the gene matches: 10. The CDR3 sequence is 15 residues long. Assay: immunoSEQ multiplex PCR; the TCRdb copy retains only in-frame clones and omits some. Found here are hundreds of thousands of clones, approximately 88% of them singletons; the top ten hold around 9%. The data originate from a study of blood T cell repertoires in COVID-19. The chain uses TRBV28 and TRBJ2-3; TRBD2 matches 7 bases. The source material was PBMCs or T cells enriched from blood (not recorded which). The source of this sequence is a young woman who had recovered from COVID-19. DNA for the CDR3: TGTGCCAGCGGATCACGAGCGGGAAACACAGATACGCAGTATTTT. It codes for CASGSRAGNTDTQYF.